Listed below are T cell receptor beta chains from one sample, sequenced in a study of T cell responses to AZD1222 COVID-19 vaccine. Using immunoSEQ multiplex PCR, the repertoire was profiled, and TCRdb retains in-frame clones only, with some absent. This sample has approximately 140,000 clones; 94% occur once, and the top ten carry around 1.3%. Sequencing used peripheral blood, obtained on day 0 of AZD1222 vaccination. The origin of the receptors is an adult in good health. CDR3s include the opening cysteine and the closing phenylalanine or tryptophan. A D gene is named only where the DNA matches it firmly. Clone sizes are given selectively: once, few, many, or a class where the clone is expanded.

clone size: .
V gene: TRBV4-3
CDR3 length: 16
J gene: TRBJ1-3
D gene: .
CDR3 protein: CASSQVLGVSGNTIYF
CDR3 DNA: TGCGCCAGCAGCCAAGTATTAGGAGTCTCTGGAAACACCATATATTTT

clone size: .
V gene: TRBV6-1
CDR3 length: 15
J gene: TRBJ2-5
D gene: .
CDR3 protein: CASSDVGLGQETQYF
CDR3 DNA: TGTGCCAGCAGTGACGTCGGGCTCGGCCAAGAGACCCAGTACTTC

clone size: .
V gene: TRBV25-1
CDR3 length: 15
J gene: TRBJ1-1
D gene: TRBD1
CDR3 protein: CASSDYRGPNTEAFF
CDR3 DNA: TGTGCCAGCAGTGATTACAGGGGACCGAACACTGAAGCTTTCTTT

clone size: .
V gene: TRBV5-1
CDR3 length: 16
J gene: TRBJ2-1
D gene: TRBD1
CDR3 protein: CASSSQPGQGANEQFF
CDR3 DNA: TGCGCCAGCAGCTCCCAACCGGGACAGGGGGCTAATGAGCAGTTCTTC

clone size: .
V gene: TRBV10-3
CDR3 length: 16
J gene: TRBJ1-2
D gene: TRBD1
CDR3 protein: CAISESLPGGGYGYTF
CDR3 DNA: TGTGCCATCAGTGAGTCCCTCCCAGGGGGCGGCTATGGCTACACCTTC

clone size: .
V gene: TRBV6-5
CDR3 length: 13
J gene: TRBJ1-1
D gene: .
CDR3 protein: CASSRTVTTEAFF
CDR3 DNA: TGTGCCAGCAGTCGTACAGTAACCACTGAAGCTTTCTTT

clone size: .
V gene: TRBV3-1/TRBV3-2
CDR3 length: 14
J gene: TRBJ2-5
D gene: .
CDR3 protein: CASSLFGGRETQYF
CDR3 DNA: TGTGCCAGCAGCCTCTTCGGGGGCAGAGAGACCCAGTACTTC

clone size: .
V gene: TRBV19
CDR3 length: 17
J gene: TRBJ2-4
D gene: TRBD2
CDR3 protein: CASSIGLGGMGKNIQYF
CDR3 DNA: TGTGCCAGTAGTATAGGTTTGGGAGGGATGGGCAAAAACATTCAGTACTTC

clone size: .
V gene: TRBV29-1
CDR3 length: 14
J gene: TRBJ1-2
D gene: TRBD1
CDR3 protein: CSADLGTGANGYTF
CDR3 DNA: TGCAGCGCCGACCTTGGGACAGGGGCGAATGGCTACACCTTC

clone size: .
V gene: TRBV5-1
CDR3 length: 13
J gene: TRBJ1-3
D gene: .
CDR3 protein: CASSTGQGNTIYF
CDR3 DNA: TGCGCCAGCAGCACCGGACAGGGAAACACCATATATTTT

clone size: few
V gene: TRBV6-1
CDR3 length: 16
J gene: TRBJ1-2
D gene: .
CDR3 protein: CASSERGEGRNYGYTF
CDR3 DNA: TGTGCCAGCAGTGAAAGGGGAGAGGGTCGTAACTATGGCTACACCTTC

clone size: .
V gene: TRBV7-3
CDR3 length: 17
J gene: TRBJ2-1
D gene: TRBD2
CDR3 protein: CASSLIGLAGAYNEQFF
CDR3 DNA: TGTGCCAGCAGCTTAATTGGGCTAGCGGGAGCCTACAATGAGCAGTTCTTC

clone size: .
V gene: TRBV7-3
CDR3 length: 16
J gene: TRBJ2-3
D gene: TRBD2
CDR3 protein: CASSYNSLAGTDTQYF
CDR3 DNA: TGTGCCAGCAGTTATAATTCTCTAGCGGGAACAGATACGCAGTATTTT

clone size: .
V gene: TRBV5-1
CDR3 length: 15
J gene: TRBJ2-3
D gene: .
CDR3 protein: CASSLSVTRTDTQYF
CDR3 DNA: TGCGCCAGCAGCTTATCAGTCACGAGGACAGATACGCAGTATTTT

clone size: .
V gene: TRBV5-4
CDR3 length: 16
J gene: TRBJ2-5
D gene: TRBD1
CDR3 protein: CASSLPATGGIETQYF
CDR3 DNA: TGTGCCAGCAGCTTACCGGCGACAGGGGGGATAGAGACCCAGTACTTC

clone size: .
V gene: TRBV2
CDR3 length: 12
J gene: TRBJ2-2
D gene: .
CDR3 protein: CASSRNTGELFF
CDR3 DNA: TGTGCCAGCAGTCGCAACACCGGGGAGCTGTTTTTT

clone size: few
V gene: TRBV2
CDR3 length: 17
J gene: TRBJ1-1
D gene: TRBD1
CDR3 protein: CASSEVSRGQSDTEAFF
CDR3 DNA: TGTGCCAGCAGTGAGGTATCTAGGGGGCAATCGGACACTGAAGCTTTCTTT

clone size: .
V gene: TRBV2
CDR3 length: 12
J gene: TRBJ1-1
D gene: .
CDR3 protein: CAHRGGSTEAFF
CDR3 DNA: TGTGCCCACCGCGGGGGAAGCACTGAAGCTTTCTTT

clone size: .
V gene: TRBV21-1
CDR3 length: 11
J gene: TRBJ2-2
D gene: .
CDR3 protein: CASSTSGELFF
CDR3 DNA: TGTGCCAGCAGTACTAGCGGGGAGCTGTTTTTT

clone size: .
V gene: TRBV12-3/TRBV12-4
CDR3 length: 13
J gene: TRBJ1-1
D gene: TRBD1
CDR3 protein: CASSFTTGTGAFF
CDR3 DNA: TGTGCCAGCAGTTTTACGACCGGGACAGGGGCTTTCTTT

clone size: .
V gene: TRBV7-8
CDR3 length: 17
J gene: TRBJ1-3
D gene: .
CDR3 protein: CASSLEPGRISGNTIYF
CDR3 DNA: TGTGCCAGCAGCTTAGAACCGGGACGGATCTCTGGAAACACCATATATTTT

clone size: .
V gene: TRBV6-1
CDR3 length: 18
J gene: TRBJ1-3
D gene: TRBD1
CDR3 protein: CASSGGQGAIVSGNTIYF
CDR3 DNA: TGTGCCAGCAGTGGGGGACAGGGGGCGATCGTCTCTGGAAACACCATATATTTT

clone size: .
V gene: TRBV19
CDR3 length: 15
J gene: TRBJ1-3
D gene: .
CDR3 protein: CASSRSRTAGNTIYF
CDR3 DNA: TGTGCCAGTAGTAGGTCCCGGACAGCTGGAAACACCATATATTTT

clone size: .
V gene: TRBV28
CDR3 length: 14
J gene: TRBJ1-2
D gene: .
CDR3 protein: CASSLGRANYGYTF
CDR3 DNA: TGTGCCAGCAGTTTGGGTCGGGCTAACTATGGCTACACCTTC

clone size: .
V gene: TRBV19
CDR3 length: 16
J gene: TRBJ1-4
D gene: .
CDR3 protein: CASSIRTGATNEKLFF
CDR3 DNA: TGTGCCAGTAGTATCCGCACCGGGGCAACTAATGAAAAACTGTTTTTT

clone size: .
V gene: TRBV5-1
CDR3 length: 14
J gene: TRBJ2-3
D gene: .
CDR3 protein: CASTSVSTTDTQYF
CDR3 DNA: TGCGCCAGCACCTCGGTTTCGACCACAGATACGCAGTATTTT

clone size: .
V gene: TRBV6-6
CDR3 length: 12
J gene: TRBJ1-5
D gene: .
CDR3 protein: CASSYSDQPQHF
CDR3 DNA: TGTGCCAGCAGTTACTCGGATCAGCCCCAGCATTTT

clone size: .
V gene: TRBV7-9
CDR3 length: 13
J gene: TRBJ2-1
D gene: .
CDR3 protein: CASSLGTQREQFF
CDR3 DNA: TGTGCCAGCAGTTTAGGGACCCAACGGGAGCAGTTCTTC

clone size: .
V gene: TRBV4-1
CDR3 length: 14
J gene: TRBJ1-2
D gene: .
CDR3 protein: CASSAHGRPYGYTF
CDR3 DNA: TGCGCCAGCAGCGCACACGGCAGGCCCTATGGCTACACCTTC

clone size: .
V gene: TRBV6-5
CDR3 length: 13
J gene: TRBJ1-2
D gene: .
CDR3 protein: CASRDTLIYGYTF
CDR3 DNA: TGTGCCAGCAGGGACACTCTGATCTATGGCTACACCTTC

clone size: .
V gene: TRBV19
CDR3 length: 14
J gene: TRBJ1-2
D gene: .
CDR3 protein: CASTVRAGLAGYTF
CDR3 DNA: TGTGCCAGTACCGTTAGGGCGGGTCTAGCCGGCTACACCTTC

clone size: .
V gene: TRBV6-5
CDR3 length: 15
J gene: TRBJ1-2
D gene: .
CDR3 protein: CASRDRTGRDYGYTF
CDR3 DNA: TGTGCCAGCAGGGACCGTACAGGGAGAGACTATGGCTACACCTTC

clone size: .
V gene: TRBV5-4
CDR3 length: 14
J gene: TRBJ2-5
D gene: TRBD1
CDR3 protein: CASSKAGGSETQYF
CDR3 DNA: TGTGCCAGCAGCAAGGCAGGGGGCAGCGAGACCCAGTACTTC

clone size: .
V gene: TRBV5-1
CDR3 length: 14
J gene: TRBJ1-2
D gene: TRBD1
CDR3 protein: CASSSWTGGYGYTF
CDR3 DNA: TGCGCCAGCAGCTCGTGGACAGGCGGCTATGGCTACACCTTC

clone size: .
V gene: TRBV28
CDR3 length: 11
J gene: TRBJ1-2
D gene: .
CDR3 protein: CASISIDGYTF
CDR3 DNA: TGTGCCAGCATATCGATTGATGGCTACACCTTC

clone size: .
V gene: TRBV6-5
CDR3 length: 14
J gene: TRBJ1-6
D gene: .
CDR3 protein: CASTLGGAGSPLHF
CDR3 DNA: TGTGCCAGCACCCTAGGGGGGGCAGGGTCACCCCTCCACTTT

clone size: .
V gene: TRBV24-1
CDR3 length: 16
J gene: TRBJ1-6
D gene: TRBD1
CDR3 protein: CATSECRGQQHSPLHF
CDR3 DNA: TGTGCCACCAGTGAGTGTAGGGGGCAGCAGCATTCACCCCTCCACTTT

clone size: .
V gene: TRBV5-6
CDR3 length: 15
J gene: TRBJ1-2
D gene: TRBD1
CDR3 protein: CASSLGAGTGKGYTF
CDR3 DNA: TGTGCCAGCAGCTTGGGGGCCGGGACAGGGAAGGGCTACACCTTC

clone size: once
V gene: TRBV19
CDR3 length: 14
J gene: TRBJ2-3
D gene: TRBD1
CDR3 protein: CATQRTGGIDTQYF
CDR3 DNA: TGTGCCACCCAAAGGACAGGGGGCATAGATACGCAGTATTTT

clone size: .
V gene: TRBV9
CDR3 length: 15
J gene: TRBJ2-4
D gene: TRBD1
CDR3 protein: CASSAVPGQGSIQYF
CDR3 DNA: TGTGCCAGCAGCGCCGTCCCGGGACAGGGATCCATTCAGTACTTC

clone size: .
V gene: TRBV5-4
CDR3 length: 13
J gene: TRBJ1-2
D gene: .
CDR3 protein: CASRKDSNYGYTF
CDR3 DNA: TGTGCCAGCAGGAAGGACAGTAACTATGGCTACACCTTC

clone size: .
V gene: TRBV21-1
CDR3 length: 19
J gene: TRBJ1-3
D gene: .
CDR3 protein: CASSKALVYNGGYGNTIYF
CDR3 DNA: TGTGCCAGCAGCAAAGCGCTTGTCTATAACGGGGGTTATGGAAACACCATATATTTT

clone size: .
V gene: TRBV7-9
CDR3 length: 16
J gene: TRBJ1-2
D gene: .
CDR3 protein: CASSSTTVGTNYGYTF
CDR3 DNA: TGTGCCAGCAGCTCCACCACAGTAGGGACTAACTATGGCTACACCTTC